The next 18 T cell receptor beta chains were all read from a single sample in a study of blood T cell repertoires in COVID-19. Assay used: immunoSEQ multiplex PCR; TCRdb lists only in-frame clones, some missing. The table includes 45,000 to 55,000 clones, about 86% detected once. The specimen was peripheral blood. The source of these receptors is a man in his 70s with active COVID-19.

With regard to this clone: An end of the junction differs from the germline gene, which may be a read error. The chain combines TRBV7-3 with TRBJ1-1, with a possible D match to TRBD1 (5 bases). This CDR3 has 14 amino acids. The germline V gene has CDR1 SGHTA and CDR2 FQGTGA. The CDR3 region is CASSLNAGNAEAFF. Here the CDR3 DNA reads TGTGCCAGCAGCTTAAATGCAGGGAACGCTGAAGCTTTCTTT.

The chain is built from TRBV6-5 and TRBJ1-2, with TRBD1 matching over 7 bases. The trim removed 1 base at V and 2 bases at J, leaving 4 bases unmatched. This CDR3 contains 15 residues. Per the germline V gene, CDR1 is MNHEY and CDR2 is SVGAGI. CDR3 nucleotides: TGTGCCAGCAGTTACTTCCCGACAGGGAACTATGGCTACACCTTC. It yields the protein CASSYFPTGNYGYTF.

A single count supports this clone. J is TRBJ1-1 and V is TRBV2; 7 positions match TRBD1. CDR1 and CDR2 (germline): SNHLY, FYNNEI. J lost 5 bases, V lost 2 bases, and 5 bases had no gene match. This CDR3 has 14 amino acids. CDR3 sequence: CASSERGGQTEAFF. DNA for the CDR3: TGTGCCAGCAGTGAACGAGGGGGCCAGACTGAAGCTTTCTTT.

CDR3 region: CASSQGQGARGYTF. The CDR3, as DNA: TGTGCCAGCAGCCAGGGACAGGGGGCACGTGGCTACACCTTC. The chain links TRBV5-5 to TRBJ1-2; 12 bases are shared with TRBD1. With 4 bases clipped from V and 7 bases from J, the junction kept 5 bases outside the gene matches. The germline gives CDR1 SGHKS, CDR2 YYEKEE (reference sequence). CDR3 length: 14 amino acids. Combining the CDR3 with reference TRBV5-5 and TRBJ1-2 gives the whole variable domain DAGVTQSPTHLIKTRGQQVTLRCSPISGHKSVSWYQQVLGQGPQFIFQYYEKEERGRGNFPDRFSARQFPNYSSELNVNALLLGDSALYLCASSQGQGARGYTFGSGTRLTVV.

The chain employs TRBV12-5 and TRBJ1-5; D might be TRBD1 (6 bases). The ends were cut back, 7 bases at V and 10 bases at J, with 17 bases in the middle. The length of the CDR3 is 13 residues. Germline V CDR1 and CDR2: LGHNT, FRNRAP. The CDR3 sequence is CASAQAGGGPQHF. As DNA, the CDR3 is TGTGCTAGTGCCCAGGCCGGGGGGGGCCCCCAGCATTTT. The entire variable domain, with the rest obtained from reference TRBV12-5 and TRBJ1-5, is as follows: DARVTQTPRHKVTEMGQEVTMRCQPILGHNTVFWYRQTMMQGLELLAYFRNRAPLDDSGMPKDRFSAEMPDATLATLKIQPSEPRDSAVYFCASAQAGGGPQHFGDGTRLSIL.

CDR3 loop: CASSLRQGLNTEAFF. CDR3 sequence (DNA): TGTGCCAGTAGTTTAAGACAGGGGCTGAACACTGAAGCTTTCTTT. The chain couples TRBV19 to TRBJ1-1; 8 positions match TRBD1. CDR1 is LNHDA and CDR2 is SQIVND in the germline V gene (reference sequence). This CDR3 has 15 residues. Trimming took 5 bases from V and 0 from J; bases not matched to a gene: 5.

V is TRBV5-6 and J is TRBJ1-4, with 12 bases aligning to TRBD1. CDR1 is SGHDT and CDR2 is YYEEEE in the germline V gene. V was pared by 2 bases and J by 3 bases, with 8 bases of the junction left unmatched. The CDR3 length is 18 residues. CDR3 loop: CASSLNRDRGRANEKLFF. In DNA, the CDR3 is TGTGCCAGCAGCTTAAACCGGGACAGGGGGCGGGCTAATGAAAAACTGTTTTTT.

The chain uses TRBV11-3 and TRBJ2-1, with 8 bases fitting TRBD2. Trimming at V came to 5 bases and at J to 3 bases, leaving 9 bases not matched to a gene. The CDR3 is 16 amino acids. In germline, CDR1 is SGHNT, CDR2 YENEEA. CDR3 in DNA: TGTGCCAGCAGCCCTCGTCCCCGGGGGGGCTACAATGAGCAGTTCTTC. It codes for CASSPRPRGGYNEQFF.

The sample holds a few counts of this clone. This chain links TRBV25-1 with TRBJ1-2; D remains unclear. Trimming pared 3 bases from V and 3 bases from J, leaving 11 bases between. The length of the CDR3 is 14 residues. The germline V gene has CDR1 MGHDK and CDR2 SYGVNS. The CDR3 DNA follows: TGTGCCAGCAGTGACGGTGGCGGCTACTATGGCTACACCTTC. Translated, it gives CASSDGGGYYGYTF.

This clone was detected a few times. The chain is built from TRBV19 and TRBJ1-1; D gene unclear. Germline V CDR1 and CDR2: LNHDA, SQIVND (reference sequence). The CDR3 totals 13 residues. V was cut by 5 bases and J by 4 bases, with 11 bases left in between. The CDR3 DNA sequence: TGTGCCAGTAGTGACCTGGGAGGCACTGAAGCTTTCTTT. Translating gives CASSDLGGTEAFF.

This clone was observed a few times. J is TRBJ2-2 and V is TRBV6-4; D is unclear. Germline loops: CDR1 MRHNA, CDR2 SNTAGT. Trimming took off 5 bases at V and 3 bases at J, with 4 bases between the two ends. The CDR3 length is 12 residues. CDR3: CASSSYTGELFF. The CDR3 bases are TGTGCCAGCAGTTCGTACACCGGGGAGCTGTTTTTT.

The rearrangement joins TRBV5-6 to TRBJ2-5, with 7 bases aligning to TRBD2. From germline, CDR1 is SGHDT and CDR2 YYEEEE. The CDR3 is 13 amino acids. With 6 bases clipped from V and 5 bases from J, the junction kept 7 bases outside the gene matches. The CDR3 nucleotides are TGTGCCAGCAACGGACTAGGACGGGAGACCCAGTACTTC. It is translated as CASNGLGRETQYF.

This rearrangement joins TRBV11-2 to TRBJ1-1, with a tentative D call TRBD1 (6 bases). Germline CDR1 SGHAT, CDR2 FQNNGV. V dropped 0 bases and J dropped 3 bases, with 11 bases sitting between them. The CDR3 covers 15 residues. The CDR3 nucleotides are TGTGCCAGCAGCTTAGATGGGGGCAGGCACACTGAAGCTTTCTTT. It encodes CASSLDGGRHTEAFF.

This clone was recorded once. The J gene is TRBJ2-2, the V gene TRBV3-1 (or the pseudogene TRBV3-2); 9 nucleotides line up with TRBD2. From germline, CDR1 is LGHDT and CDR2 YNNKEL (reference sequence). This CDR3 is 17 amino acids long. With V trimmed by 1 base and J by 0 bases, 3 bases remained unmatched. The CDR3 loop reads CASSQAASGANTGELFF. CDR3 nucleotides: TGTGCCAGCAGCCAAGCGGCTAGCGGGGCGAACACCGGGGAGCTGTTTTTT.

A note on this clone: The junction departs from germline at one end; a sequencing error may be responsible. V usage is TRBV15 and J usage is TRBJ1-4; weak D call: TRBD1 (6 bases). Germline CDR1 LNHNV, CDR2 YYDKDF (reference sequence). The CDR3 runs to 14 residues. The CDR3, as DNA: TGTGCCACCAGCAGAGATTACGACGGTAGGGACAATACTTTT. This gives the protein CATSRDYDGRDNTF.

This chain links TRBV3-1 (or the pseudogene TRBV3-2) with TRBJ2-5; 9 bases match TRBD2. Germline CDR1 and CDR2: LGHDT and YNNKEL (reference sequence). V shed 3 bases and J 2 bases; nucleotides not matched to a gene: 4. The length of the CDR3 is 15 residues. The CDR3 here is CASSQLTSGQETQYF. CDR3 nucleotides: TGTGCCAGCAGCCAGCTGACTAGCGGTCAAGAGACCCAGTACTTC.

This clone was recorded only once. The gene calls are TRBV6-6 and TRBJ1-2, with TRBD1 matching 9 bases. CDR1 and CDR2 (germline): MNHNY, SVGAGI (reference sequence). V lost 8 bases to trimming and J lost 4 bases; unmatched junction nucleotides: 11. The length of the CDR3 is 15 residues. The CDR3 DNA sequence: TGTGCCAGCGGCGGGACAGGGCGTTGGGGCTATGGCTACACCTTC. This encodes CASGGTGRWGYGYTF.

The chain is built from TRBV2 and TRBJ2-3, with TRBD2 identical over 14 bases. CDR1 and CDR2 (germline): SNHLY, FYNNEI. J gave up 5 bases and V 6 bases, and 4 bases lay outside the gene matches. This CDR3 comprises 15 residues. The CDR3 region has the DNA TGTGCCAGCAGAGCCGGGACTAGCGGGGGAGATACGCAGTATTTT. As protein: CASRAGTSGGDTQYF.